This T cell receptor (beta chain) derives from a study of cytotoxic CD8 clonotypes in ibrutinib-treated CLL. Sequencing was designed to attain a depth spanning 1 in 200,000 to 1 in 1 million T cells. Sequencing used immunoSEQ multiplex PCR; TCRdb keeps in-frame clones, though not all of them. The sample lists about 120,000 clones; about 53% were seen once. Trimming cost V 0 bases and J 8 bases, with 16 bases left between them. Germline V lookup: CDR1 MGHDK, CDR2 SYGVNS. The CDR3 is 15 amino acids. This clone came up a few times. This receptor was obtained from a human donor with chronic lymphocytic leukemia. The V gene is TRBV25-1, the J gene TRBJ1-2; D gene uncertain. The sequencing here drew on PBMCs, taken after 24 months of ibrutinib treatment. The CDR3 sequence: CASSEYGRQSQGYTF. The CDR3, as DNA: TGTGCCAGCAGTGAATATGGTAGGCAGTCGCAGGGCTACACCTTC.